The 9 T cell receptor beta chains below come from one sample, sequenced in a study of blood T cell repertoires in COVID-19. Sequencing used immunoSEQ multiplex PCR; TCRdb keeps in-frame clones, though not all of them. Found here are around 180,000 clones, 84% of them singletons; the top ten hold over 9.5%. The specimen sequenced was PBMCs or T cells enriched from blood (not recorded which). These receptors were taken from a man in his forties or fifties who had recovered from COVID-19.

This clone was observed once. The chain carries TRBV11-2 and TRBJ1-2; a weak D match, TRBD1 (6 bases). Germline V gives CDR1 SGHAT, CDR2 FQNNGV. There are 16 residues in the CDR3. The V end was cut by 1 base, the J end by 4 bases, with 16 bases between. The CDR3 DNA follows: TGTGCCAGCAGCTTAGGGCCAGACAGGAGAACCTATGGCTACACCTTC. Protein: CASSLGPDRRTYGYTF.

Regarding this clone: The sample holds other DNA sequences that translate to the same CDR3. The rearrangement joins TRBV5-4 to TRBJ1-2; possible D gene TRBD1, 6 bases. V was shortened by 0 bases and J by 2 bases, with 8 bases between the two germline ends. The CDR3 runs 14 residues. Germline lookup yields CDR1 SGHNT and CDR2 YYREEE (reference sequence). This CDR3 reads CASSLAGQNYGYTF. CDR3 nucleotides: TGTGCCAGCAGCTTGGCAGGACAGAACTATGGCTACACCTTC.

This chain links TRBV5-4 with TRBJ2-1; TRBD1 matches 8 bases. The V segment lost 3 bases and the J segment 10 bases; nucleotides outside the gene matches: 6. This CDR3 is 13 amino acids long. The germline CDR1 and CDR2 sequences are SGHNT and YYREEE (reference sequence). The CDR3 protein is CASSWGQVQEQFF. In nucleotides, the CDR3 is TGTGCCAGCAGCTGGGGACAGGTACAGGAGCAGTTCTTC. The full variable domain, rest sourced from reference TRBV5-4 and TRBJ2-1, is ETGVTQSPTHLIKTRGQQVTLRCSSQSGHNTVSWYQQALGQGPQFIFQYYREEENGRGNFPPRFSGLQFPNYSSELNVNALELDDSALYLCASSWGQVQEQFFGPGTRLTVL.

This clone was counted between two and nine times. The CDR3 bases are TGTGCCAGCAGCTTTCGGACAGGGGAAACTGGAAACACCATATATTTT. Translated: CASSFRTGETGNTIYF. V gene TRBV11-1 combines with J gene TRBJ1-3, with 9 bases aligning to TRBD1. Germline V gene sequence: CDR1 SGHAT, CDR2 FQDESV (reference sequence). The V gene end was trimmed by 3 bases and the J gene end by 2 bases; junction bases not matched to a gene: 5. The CDR3 spans 16 residues.

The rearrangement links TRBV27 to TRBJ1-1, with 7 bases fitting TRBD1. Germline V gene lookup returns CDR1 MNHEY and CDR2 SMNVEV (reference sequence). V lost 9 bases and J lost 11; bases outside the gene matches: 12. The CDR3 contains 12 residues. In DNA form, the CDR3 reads TGTGCCAGTGGGATGACAGGGCTAAGCGCTTTCTTT. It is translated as CASGMTGLSAFF.

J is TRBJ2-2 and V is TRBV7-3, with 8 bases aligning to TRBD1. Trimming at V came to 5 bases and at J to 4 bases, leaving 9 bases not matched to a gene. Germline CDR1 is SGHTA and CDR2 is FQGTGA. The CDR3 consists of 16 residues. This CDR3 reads CASSVLTGASTGELFF. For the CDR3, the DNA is TGTGCCAGCAGCGTACTGACAGGGGCGAGCACCGGGGAGCTGTTTTTT.

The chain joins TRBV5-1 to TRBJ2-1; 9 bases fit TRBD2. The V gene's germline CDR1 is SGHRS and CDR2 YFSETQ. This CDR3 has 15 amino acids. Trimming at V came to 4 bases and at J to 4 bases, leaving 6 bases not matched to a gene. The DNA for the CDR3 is TGCGCCAGCAGCGTGGGCGGGGGGGGTTACAATGAGCAGTTCTTC. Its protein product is CASSVGGGGYNEQFF.

As DNA, the CDR3 is TGTGCCAGCAGCCCGCCGGTACTAGCGGGGTCAGATACGCAGTATTTT. Protein sequence: CASSPPVLAGSDTQYF. This sequence joins TRBV5-4 and TRBJ2-3; 10 bases line up with TRBD2. Germline V gene sequence: CDR1 SGHNT, CDR2 YYREEE (reference sequence). The CDR3 is 16 residues long. Germline trimming cut 4 bases from V and 4 bases from J; bases unmatched to any gene: 9.

Here the CDR3 reads CASALREDTQYF. CDR3 in DNA: TGTGCCAGCGCGTTGAGGGAAGATACGCAGTATTTT. The chain links TRBV9 to TRBJ2-3; D is perhaps TRBD2 (5 bases). Trimming cost V 7 bases and J 5 bases, with 11 bases left between them. The CDR3 runs 12 residues. CDR1 SGDLS and CDR2 YYNGEE come from the germline V gene.